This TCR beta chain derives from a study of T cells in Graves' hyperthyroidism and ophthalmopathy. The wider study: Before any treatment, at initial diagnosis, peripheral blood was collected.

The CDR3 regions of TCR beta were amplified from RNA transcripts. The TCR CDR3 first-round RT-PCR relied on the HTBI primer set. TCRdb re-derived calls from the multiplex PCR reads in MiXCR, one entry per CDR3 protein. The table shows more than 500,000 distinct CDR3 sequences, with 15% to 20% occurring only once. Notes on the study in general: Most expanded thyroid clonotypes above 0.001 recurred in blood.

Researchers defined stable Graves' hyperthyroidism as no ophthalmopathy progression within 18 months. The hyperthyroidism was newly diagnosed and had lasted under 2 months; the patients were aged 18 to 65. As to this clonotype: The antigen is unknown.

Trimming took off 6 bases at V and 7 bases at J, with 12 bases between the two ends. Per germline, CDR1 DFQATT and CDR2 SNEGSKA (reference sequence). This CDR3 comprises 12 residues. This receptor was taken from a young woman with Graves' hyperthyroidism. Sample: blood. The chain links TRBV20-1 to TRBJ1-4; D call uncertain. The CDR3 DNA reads TGCAGTGCGTACGGTCTGCCTGAAAAACTGTTTTTT. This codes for CSAYGLPEKLFF.